What follows are 28 T cell receptor beta chains derived from one specimen sequenced in a study of blood T cell repertoires in COVID-19. Assay used: immunoSEQ multiplex PCR; TCRdb lists only in-frame clones, some missing. The data show some 150,000 clones, about 90% seen once. The sample consisted of peripheral blood. The receptor source for this set is a woman of 80 years or more with acute or convalescent COVID-19.

The rearrangement joins TRBV28 to TRBJ2-2; weak D call: TRBD2 (6 bases). The CDR3 runs to 15 residues. The germline CDR1 and CDR2 sequences are MDHEN and SYDVKM. Trimming removed 2 bases from V and 6 bases from J, with 13 bases in between. The CDR3 reads CASSLGGFRSGELFF. Here the CDR3 DNA reads TGTGCCAGCAGTTTAGGGGGGTTTAGGTCCGGGGAGCTGTTTTTT.

The V call is TRBV18, the J call TRBJ1-4; the match to TRBD1 covers 8 bases. The V segment lost 5 bases and the J segment 5 bases; nucleotides outside the gene matches: 16. The CDR3 spans 18 residues. CDR1 KGHSH and CDR2 LQKENI come from the germline V gene. The CDR3 nucleotides are TGTGCCAGCTCATCCAACATTTTCCGACAGGGGTCAAATGAAAAACTGTTTTTT. Amino acids: CASSSNIFRQGSNEKLFF.

On this clone: The same CDR3 also results from other DNA sequences found in this sample. The rearrangement links TRBV5-1 to TRBJ1-1; maybe TRBD1 (5 bases). The V and J ends lost 0 bases and 4 bases respectively, with 10 bases between them. CDR1 is SGHRS, CDR2 YFSETQ, per germline. The CDR3 has 14 amino acids. The CDR3: CASSLAPGGTEAFF. The CDR3 nucleotides read TGCGCCAGCAGCTTGGCCCCGGGGGGCACTGAAGCTTTCTTT.

This clone came up once. The rearrangement uses TRBV2 and TRBJ1-5; 7 bases are shared with TRBD1. The CDR3 is made up of 15 amino acids. Germline values: CDR1 SNHLY, CDR2 FYNNEI. J was trimmed by 3 bases and V by 7 bases; bases with no gene match: 9. The CDR3 sequence: CASKREQGDNQPQHF. The CDR3 region has the DNA TGTGCCAGCAAGAGGGAGCAGGGGGACAATCAGCCCCAGCATTTT.

This sequence joins TRBV6-5 and TRBJ1-2, with D possibly being TRBD1 (6 bases). Germline CDR1 and CDR2: MNHEY and SVGAGI. Between the trimmed V and J ends, which lost 3 bases and 6 bases, there was a span of 17 bases. The CDR3 contains 15 residues. The CDR3 coding sequence is TGTGCCAGCAGTTATAAGCGGCAGGGGCGCGATGGCTACACCTTC. Translated: CASSYKRQGRDGYTF.

The count of this clone is one. The J gene is TRBJ1-1, the V gene TRBV2; TRBD1 aligns across 7 bases. This CDR3 spans 15 amino acids. Germline V lookup: CDR1 SNHLY, CDR2 FYNNEI. Losses at the gene ends were 0 bases for V and 5 bases for J; bases not matched to a gene: 6. CDR3 sequence reads: CASSEALTGKTEAFF. CDR3 nucleotide sequence: TGTGCCAGCAGTGAAGCCTTGACAGGGAAAACTGAAGCTTTCTTT.

The chain recombines TRBV6-5 with TRBJ2-1, with TRBD1 matching over 9 bases. Germline CDR1 is MNHEY and CDR2 is SVGAGI. With V trimmed by 2 bases and J by 7 bases, 6 bases remained unmatched. The CDR3 runs to 15 residues. The chain's CDR3 is CASSYGTGQGNEQFF. For the CDR3, the DNA is TGTGCCAGCAGTTACGGAACAGGACAGGGGAATGAGCAGTTCTTC.

The gene calls are TRBV5-6 and TRBJ1-3, with D unclear. CDR1 and CDR2 (germline): SGHDT, YYEEEE. V gave up 2 bases and J gave up 0 bases, with 12 bases separating them. CDR3 length equals 16 residues. Here the CDR3 DNA reads TGTGCCAGCAGCTTAAGGATTGCTAGCTCTGGAAACACCATATATTTT. Translated, it gives CASSLRIASSGNTIYF.

The J gene is TRBJ1-5, the V gene TRBV2, with D unresolved. This CDR3 contains 14 residues. The germline V gene encodes CDR1 SNHLY and CDR2 FYNNEI. Trimming took 3 bases from V and 2 from J, leaving 8 bases between them. The DNA for the CDR3 is TGTGCCAGCAGTGATGAGCCGGGCAATCAGCCCCAGCATTTT. Translation gives CASSDEPGNQPQHF.

The chain recombines TRBV6-6 with TRBJ1-2; D may be TRBD1 (6 bases). CDR3 length: 14 residues. V lost 1 base and J lost 4, with 10 bases in between. From germline, CDR1 is MNHNY and CDR2 SVGAGI (reference sequence). CDR3 protein: CASSYFTGSYGYTF. The CDR3 DNA follows: TGTGCCAGCAGTTACTTCACAGGGTCCTATGGCTACACCTTC.

V gene TRBV25-1 combines with J gene TRBJ1-4, with TRBD1 matching over 7 bases. Germline values: CDR1 MGHDK, CDR2 SYGVNS. This CDR3 is built from 15 residues. Germline trimming cut 2 bases from V and 10 bases from J; bases unmatched to any gene: 10. The CDR3 bases are TGTGCCAGCAGTGAACACGAATACAGGGGCGGAAAACTGTTTTTT. It is translated as CASSEHEYRGGKLFF.

The chain uses TRBV29-1 and TRBJ1-1; TRBD1 is a possible D gene (5 bases). Germline V gives CDR1 SQVTM, CDR2 ANQGSEA. Trimming pared 7 bases from V and 4 bases from J, leaving 22 bases between. The CDR3 is 15 amino acids. The DNA for the CDR3 is TGCAGCGCCAGCGTGTTTGTGGGGGGGGGCACTGAAGCTTTCTTT. This translates into CSASVFVGGGTEAFF.

The chain uses TRBV21-1 and TRBJ2-1; the table's D call TRBD1 went unverified against the DNA. TRBV21-1 represents a pseudogene. The CDR3 spans 17 residues. The CDR3 DNA sequence: TGTGCCAGCAGCAAAAGCCTACAGGGGGCGCGATACAATGAGCAGTTCTTC. As protein: CASSKSLQGARYNEQFF.

About this clone itself: At one of its ends the junction is not consistent with the germline gene, which may arise from a read error. The rearrangement joins TRBV7-3 to TRBJ2-6; D may be TRBD1 (6 bases). Germline CDR1 is SGHTA and CDR2 is FQGTGA. The CDR3 runs to 16 residues. The CDR3 loop is CASRLDEGAGANVLTF. The DNA of the CDR3 is TGTGCCAGCCGCTTAGATGAGGGGGCTGGGGCCAACGTCCTGACTTTC.

The chain uses TRBV7-2 and TRBJ1-2, with D possibly being TRBD1 (6 bases). V was clipped by 5 bases and J by 4 bases, with 14 bases between them. There are 14 residues in the CDR3. From germline, CDR1 is SGHTA and CDR2 FQGNSA. The CDR3 sequence: CASSPGQSLYGYTF. The CDR3 DNA follows: TGTGCCAGCAGCCCCGGACAGTCCCTCTATGGCTACACCTTC.

This rearrangement joins TRBV6-5 to TRBJ1-1; maybe TRBD1 (5 bases). This CDR3 has 15 amino acids. CDR1 is MNHEY, CDR2 SVGAGI, per germline. Deletions cut 5 bases from V and 6 bases from J, with 19 bases between. DNA of the CDR3: TGTGCCAGCAGTCAATCTTTCAGGGTCGTGGCTGAAGCTTTCTTT. Translating it yields CASSQSFRVVAEAFF.

The J gene is TRBJ1-4, the V gene TRBV6-2 or TRBV6-3; D gene uncertain. V gave up 0 bases and J gave up 7 bases, with 15 bases separating them. Germline V gene lookup returns CDR1 MNHEY and CDR2 SVGEGT. CDR3 length equals 16 residues. CDR3: CASSYSIRVGSEKLFF. CDR3 in DNA: TGTGCCAGCAGTTACTCGATCCGGGTCGGGAGTGAAAAACTGTTTTTT.

The chain couples TRBV5-1 to TRBJ1-2; no clear D gene. This CDR3 region has 13 residues. Between the trimmed V and J ends, which lost 4 bases and 7 bases, there was a span of 14 bases. Germline lookup yields CDR1 SGHRS and CDR2 YFSETQ. CDR3 DNA sequence: TGCGCCAGCAGCGAGGGAAGCGAGGCTGGCTACACCTTC. Encoded protein: CASSEGSEAGYTF.

The rearrangement joins TRBV7-9 to TRBJ1-1; 7 bases are shared with TRBD1. Losses at the gene ends were 1 base for V and 4 bases for J; bases not matched to a gene: 6. In germline, CDR1 is SEHNR, CDR2 FQNEAQ (reference sequence). The CDR3 is 15 residues long. The chain's CDR3 is CASSLGGQYGTEAFF. The CDR3 DNA sequence: TGTGCCAGCAGCTTAGGGGGACAGTACGGCACTGAAGCTTTCTTT.

The V and J genes are TRBV5-1 and TRBJ1-3, with 7 bases aligning to TRBD1. This CDR3 has 14 amino acids. Losses at the gene ends were 4 bases for V and 2 bases for J; bases not matched to a gene: 3. The germline gives CDR1 SGHRS, CDR2 YFSETQ. CDR3: CASSNDRAGNTIYF. CDR3 coding DNA: TGCGCCAGCAGCAATGACAGGGCTGGAAACACCATATATTTT.

This clone was seen just once. The chain combines TRBV25-1 with TRBJ1-5, with 7 bases that match TRBD1. Germline-derived CDR1 and CDR2 are MGHDK and SYGVNS. CDR3 length equals 13 residues. Trimming at V came to 8 bases and at J to 4 bases, leaving 5 bases not matched to a gene. The CDR3 protein is CASAAQGNQPQHF. The CDR3 nucleotides are TGTGCCAGCGCCGCACAGGGGAATCAGCCCCAGCATTTT.

This clone was picked up a small number of times. This chain joins TRBV10-3 and TRBJ2-3; a possible D gene is TRBD2 (6 bases). CDR1 and CDR2 (germline): ENHRY, SYGVKD. The V end was cut by 2 bases, the J end by 6 bases, with 18 bases between. The CDR3 consists of 16 residues. For the CDR3, the DNA is TGTGCCATCAGTGAGCCCACGGGACTCCTTGGGGATACGCAGTATTTT. Amino acid sequence: CAISEPTGLLGDTQYF.

The CDR3 DNA sequence: TGTGCCACCAGCACGGGATTGAACACTGAAGCTTTCTTT. Residues: CATSTGLNTEAFF. The rearrangement joins TRBV10-3 to TRBJ1-1, with D unclear. CDR3 size: 13 residues. Trimming left V 10 bases short and J 0 bases short, with 12 bases between. Germline V gives CDR1 ENHRY, CDR2 SYGVKD.

The chain is built from TRBV5-1 and TRBJ1-2, with no clear D. Germline V gives CDR1 SGHRS, CDR2 YFSETQ. The CDR3 totals 14 residues. V lost 4 bases to trimming and J lost 0 bases, with 10 bases between them. The CDR3 DNA reads as TGCGCCAGCAGCCTGGACGGAGCTAACTATGGCTACACCTTC. Its protein is CASSLDGANYGYTF.

The chain combines TRBV30 with TRBJ1-6; D is perhaps TRBD1 (5 bases). This CDR3 has 15 residues. Germline lookup yields CDR1 GTSNPN and CDR2 SVGIG (reference sequence). V lost 1 base and J 8 bases, leaving 15 bases between the germline ends. The CDR3 DNA sequence: TGTGCCTGGAGTGACCTGGGACTGTGGCATTCACCCCTCCACTTT. Protein: CAWSDLGLWHSPLHF.

In DNA form, the CDR3 reads TGTGCCAGCAGTGACATAGGGCGGGGGGCTGAAGCTTTCTTT. It encodes CASSDIGRGAEAFF. This rearrangement joins TRBV2 to TRBJ1-1; TRBD1 might be the D (5 bases). The CDR3 has 14 amino acids. Trimming took off 3 bases at V and 6 bases at J, with 14 bases between the two ends. CDR1 is SNHLY and CDR2 is FYNNEI in the germline V gene.

The chain employs TRBV29-1 and TRBJ1-5; 10 bases fit TRBD1. The CDR3 runs to 14 residues. After removal of 7 bases from V and 4 bases from J, the junction contained 7 bases not matched to a gene. Germline values: CDR1 SQVTM, CDR2 ANQGSEA. The CDR3 loop is CSDPGQGRNQPQHF. As DNA, the CDR3 is TGCAGCGATCCGGGACAGGGGAGAAATCAGCCCCAGCATTTT.

This clone was recorded only once. The chain is built from TRBV9 and TRBJ2-2, with D possibly matching TRBD2 (5 bases). Germline CDR1 is SGDLS and CDR2 is YYNGEE. This CDR3 has 17 residues. V was pared by 0 bases and J by 3 bases, with 15 bases between. In DNA form, the CDR3 reads TGTGCCAGCAGCGTAGGCATTGAGCGGCAGTACACCGGGGAGCTGTTTTTT. Amino acids: CASSVGIERQYTGELFF.